This T cell receptor beta chain was profiled in a study of Ad26.COV2.S vaccination and SARS-CoV-2 variants. Study information: Among those in the COV1001 Ad26.COV2.S trial arm was the donor. Intramuscular Ad26.COV2.S at 5x10^10 or 1x10^11 viral particles.

To note about this clone: As yet, its antigen is unknown.

Clones were read by immunoSEQ multiplex PCR, and TCRdb kept only the in-frame ones, dropping some. The sample includes 300,000 to 350,000 clones, roughly 91% of them seen just once. Study results and limitations: Responses of T cells in total may have been underestimated by the TCR breadth and depth analyses.

Regarding treatment: some 20 received Ad26.COV2.S at low or high dose, single or two shots; five or six received placebo; per-sample allocation not given. Repertoires come from day 63 after the first vaccine or placebo injection. The vaccine antigen was prefusion-stabilized Wuhan SARS-CoV-2 spike. Trimming took off 0 bases at V and 0 bases at J, with 8 bases between the two ends. The CDR3 is 15 residues long. CDR1 is LGHDT and CDR2 is YNNKEL in the germline V gene (reference sequence). The rearrangement joins TRBV3-1 (or the pseudogene TRBV3-2) to TRBJ1-1; D ambiguous. Material: peripheral blood, obtained in a trial of Ad26.COV2.S vaccine versus placebo. The TCR originated in a person between 18 and 65 years old who received the Ad26.COV2.S COVID-19 vaccine or a placebo. This chain's CDR3 is CASSQDGRMNTEAFF. The CDR3 nucleotides are TGTGCCAGCAGCCAAGACGGACGGATGAACACTGAAGCTTTCTTT.